This TCR beta chain was retrieved from a study of blood T cell repertoires in COVID-19. Study context: From the United States, Italy and Spain came samples of acute and convalescent COVID-19. Sample material is recorded as cDNA or gDNA derived from T cells, B-cell-depleted T cells, or PBMCs.

Methods used by the authors: Cell counts per sample came from amplifying reference gene primers. Sequencing used immunoSEQ multiplex PCR; TCRdb keeps in-frame clones, though not all of them. The V and J calls and the clone size are those of that table, but D and trimming were determined from the DNA. The repertoire holds some 300,000 clones, with around 90% as singletons. The sequenced sample consisted of peripheral blood. The sequence was collected from a man aged 65 to 85 with acute or convalescent COVID-19.

The CDR3 sequence: CASSGQDNQPQHF. The CDR3 DNA is TGTGCCAGCAGTGGACAGGACAATCAGCCCCAGCATTTT. The V and J genes are TRBV7-8 and TRBJ1-5, with 7 bases fitting TRBD1. Germline loops: CDR1 SGHVS, CDR2 FQNEAQ. The CDR3 covers 13 residues. Germline trimming cut 6 bases from V and 3 bases from J; bases unmatched to any gene: 2. The variable domain in full, completed from reference TRBV7-8 and TRBJ1-5, reads GAGVSQSPRYKVAKRGQDVALRCDPISGHVSLFWYQQALGQGPEFLTYFQNEAQLDKSGLPSDRFFAERPEGSVSTLKIQRTQQEDSAVYLCASSGQDNQPQHFGDGTRLSIL.